These 32 T cell receptor beta chains share one sample of origin, sequenced in a study of T cells in Graves' hyperthyroidism and ophthalmopathy. TCR beta CDR3 regions were amplified from RNA transcripts. HTBI primers drove first-round RT-PCR of the TCR CDR3. Each CDR3 protein is one row after TCRdb ran MiXCR on the multiplex PCR reads. The table lists around 580,000 distinct CDR3 sequences, around 17% of them singletons. Sequencing used blood. Every receptor here comes from a woman between 18 and 30 years old with Graves' hyperthyroidism.

V gene TRBV30 combines with J gene TRBJ2-7; perhaps TRBD1 as D (5 bases). With 3 bases removed from V and 4 bases from J, the gap between germline ends came to 10 bases. The CDR3 is 12 amino acids. The germline gives CDR1 GTSNPN, CDR2 SVGIG (reference sequence). CDR3 bases: TGTGCCTGGAGCCGACAGCTTTACGAGCAGTACTTC. Translated, it gives CAWSRQLYEQYF.

This clonotype showed up many times. The genes are TRBV28 and TRBJ2-6; D perhaps matches TRBD1 (6 bases). The CDR3 length is 16 residues. V was trimmed by 6 bases and J by 0 bases, leaving 12 bases between them. CDR1 MDHEN and CDR2 SYDVKM come from the germline V gene. CDR3 in DNA: TGTGCCAGCAGACCACAGGGATACTCTGGGGCCAACGTCCTGACTTTC. This codes for CASRPQGYSGANVLTF.

CDR3 in amino acids: CASSRKVVHEQFF. For the CDR3, the DNA is TGTGCCAGCAGCCGTAAAGTAGTCCATGAGCAGTTCTTC. This chain joins TRBV6-2 or TRBV6-3 and TRBJ2-1, with unresolved D. This CDR3 has 13 residues. V lost 6 bases to trimming and J lost 8 bases, with 14 bases between them. Germline V gene lookup returns CDR1 MNHEY and CDR2 SVGEGT.

This clonotype was observed a few times. The germline gene is not matched at one end of the junction; a read error may be the cause. The J gene is TRBJ1-1, the V gene TRBV20-1; tentative D call: TRBD1 (6 bases). CDR1 is DFQATT, CDR2 SNEGSKA, per germline (reference sequence). The CDR3 consists of 13 residues. CDR3 nucleotide sequence: TGCGGTGCTAGAGGGGGAGAGCAAACTGAAGCTTTCTTT. Its protein is CGARGGEQTEAFF.

The chain combines TRBV20-1 with TRBJ1-4; 12 bases align to TRBD1. V dropped 5 bases and J dropped 5; count of bases not matched to a gene: 0. Germline-derived CDR1 and CDR2 are DFQATT and SNEGSKA (reference sequence). This CDR3 region has 13 residues. CDR3 loop: CSAGTGGNEKLFF. For the CDR3, the DNA is TGCAGTGCTGGGACAGGGGGCAATGAAAAACTGTTTTTT.

This clonotype was detected ten times or more. The chain couples TRBV11-3 to TRBJ2-1; D is uncertain. Germline assignment: CDR1 SGHNT and CDR2 YENEEA. The CDR3 is made up of 13 amino acids. Trimming removed 5 bases at V and 13 bases at J, with 18 bases between. The CDR3 spells CASSDFRYNQQFF. The CDR3 DNA follows: TGTGCCAGCAGCGATTTTAGGTATAACCAACAGTTCTTC.

This clonotype came up many times. The chain has TRBV20-1 and TRBJ2-4; possible D gene TRBD1, 6 bases. This CDR3 region has 14 residues. Germline V gene data show CDR1 as DFQATT and CDR2 as SNEGSKA (reference sequence). Trimming took off 5 bases at V and 0 bases at J, with 11 bases between the two ends. In nucleotides, the CDR3 is TGCAGTGCTGCATTACAGGGAGCCAAAAACATTCAGTACTTC. Amino acids: CSAALQGAKNIQYF.

This clonotype has a count of ten or more. The CDR3 here is CASTGRATNTGELFF. The CDR3 DNA follows: TGTGCCAGCACTGGGAGAGCTACGAACACCGGGGAGCTGTTTTTT. This chain connects TRBV2 to TRBJ2-2, with D maybe TRBD2 (5 bases). CDR1 is SNHLY, CDR2 FYNNEI, per germline. This CDR3 has 15 residues. V was clipped by 7 bases and J by 0 bases, with 12 bases between them. The whole variable domain, filled in from reference TRBV2 and TRBJ2-2, reads EPEVTQTPSHQVTQMGQEVILRCVPISNHLYFYWYRQILGQKVEFLVSFYNNEISEKSEIFDDQFSVERPDGSNFTLKIRSTKLEDSAMYFCASTGRATNTGELFFGEGSRLTVL.

CDR3 residues: CASSLESGGIRRETQYF. CDR3 nucleotides: TGTGCCAGCAGCTTAGAATCGGGAGGGATTCGTCGAGAGACCCAGTACTTC. V and J are TRBV11-2 and TRBJ2-5; TRBD2 matches at 8 bases. Germline V CDR1 and CDR2: SGHAT, FQNNGV. After removal of 0 bases from V and 4 bases from J, the junction contained 10 bases not matched to a gene. This CDR3 has 17 amino acids.

This clonotype was recorded at least ten times. The CDR3 bases are TGTGCCAGCACCCGGGGGGCTAGGAACACTGAAGCTTTCTTT. It is translated as CASTRGARNTEAFF. The chain links TRBV12-3 or TRBV12-4 to TRBJ1-1, with D possibly TRBD1 on 6 matching bases. The V end was cut by 7 bases, the J end by 1 base, with 13 bases between. The CDR3 length is 14 residues.

This clonotype was counted ten times or more. The chain recombines TRBV9 with TRBJ2-1; TRBD1 agrees at 7 bases. The CDR3 extends over 14 amino acids. Germline CDR1 is SGDLS and CDR2 is YYNGEE. V gave up 2 bases and J gave up 3 bases; unmatched junction bases: 2. Written as DNA, the CDR3 is TGTGCCAGCAGCGTCCGGGACAGCTACAATGAGCAGTTCTTC. Amino acids: CASSVRDSYNEQFF.

This clonotype was observed many times. This chain connects TRBV7-6 to TRBJ1-5; D is unresolved. V gave up 4 bases and J gave up 6 bases, with 10 bases separating them. Germline CDR1 reads SGHVS; CDR2 reads FNYEAQ. The CDR3 contains 13 residues. The CDR3 DNA is TGTGCCAGCAGCTCTGGAGAGGGTCAGCCCCAGCATTTT. It translates to CASSSGEGQPQHF.

This clonotype showed up many times. The CDR3 loop is CASSFIGGAYEQYF. The CDR3 nucleotides are TGTGCCAGCAGTTTTATCGGGGGGGCCTACGAGCAGTACTTC. The rearrangement joins TRBV12-3 or TRBV12-4 to TRBJ2-7; 8 bases match TRBD2. The CDR3 loop spans 14 amino acids. The J segment lost 2 bases and the V segment lost 3 bases, leaving 3 bases of the junction unmatched.

This clonotype turned up a few times. The chain is built from TRBV3-1 and TRBJ2-5, with D unresolved. Germline V gives CDR1 LGHDT, CDR2 YNNKEL (reference sequence). This CDR3 contains 14 residues. With 1 base removed from V and 1 base from J, the gap between germline ends came to 7 bases. CDR3 sequence reads: CASSQVVTQETQYF. For the CDR3, the DNA is TGTGCCAGCAGCCAAGTTGTAACCCAAGAGACCCAGTACTTC.

The chain uses TRBV5-1 and TRBJ1-3; D is possibly TRBD1 (5 bases). Trimming removed 0 bases from V and 4 bases from J, with 14 bases in between. Germline V CDR1 and CDR2: SGHRS, YFSETQ. The CDR3 length is 16 residues. The DNA for the CDR3 is TGCGCCAGCAGCTTGGCCGGGGGTACATCGGGAAACACCATATATTTT. This codes for CASSLAGGTSGNTIYF. Supplemented by reference TRBV5-1 and TRBJ1-3, the full variable domain reads KAGVTQTPRYLIKTRGQQVTLSCSPISGHRSVSWYQQTPGQGLQFLFEYFSETQRNKGNFPGRFSGRQFSNSRSEMNVSTLELGDSALYLCASSLAGGTSGNTIYFGEGSWLTVV.

This sequence joins TRBV19 and TRBJ2-2; D remains unclear. The germline V gene has CDR1 LNHDA and CDR2 SQIVND (reference sequence). V shed 5 bases and J shed 6 bases, with 13 bases lying between them. CDR3 length equals 14 residues. CDR3 DNA: TGTGCCAGTAGTGCCGCGCTTTGGGCCGGGGAGCTGTTTTTT. Amino acids: CASSAALWAGELFF. The full variable domain, in which reference TRBV19 and TRBJ2-2 provide the parts outside the CDR3, is DGGITQSPKYLFRKEGQNVTLSCEQNLNHDAMYWYRQDPGQGLRLIYYSQIVNDFQKGDIAEGYSVSREKKESFPLTVTSAQKNPTAFYLCASSAALWAGELFFGEGSRLTVL.

This clonotype has a count of ten or more. This chain connects TRBV9 to TRBJ1-2, with a possible D match to TRBD1 (6 bases). This CDR3 is 15 amino acids long. Trimming shortened V by 4 bases and J by 7 bases, and 20 bases separated the two germline ends. From germline, CDR1 is SGDLS and CDR2 YYNGEE. DNA of the CDR3: TGTGCCAGCAGCCCTCAACAGGGCGCTTTAGGTGGCTACACCTTC. Translating it yields CASSPQQGALGGYTF.

The genes are TRBV10-1 and TRBJ2-3; D unclear. Per the germline V gene, CDR1 is WNHNN and CDR2 is SYGVQD (reference sequence). This CDR3 spans 14 amino acids. V gave up 2 bases and J gave up 3 bases, with 9 bases separating them. The CDR3 is CASSERIVTDTQYF. CDR3 DNA sequence: TGCGCCAGCAGTGAGAGAATAGTAACAGATACGCAGTATTTT.

This clonotype has just a few counts. CDR3 sequence (DNA): TGTGCCAGCAGAGCCTTGAGGGGGCTGAACACTGAAGCTTTCTTT. Amino acid sequence: CASRALRGLNTEAFF. The chain links TRBV7-9 to TRBJ1-1; 7 bases map to TRBD1. This CDR3 contains 15 residues. Trimming at V came to 6 bases and at J to 0 bases, leaving 7 bases not matched to a gene. The germline gives CDR1 SEHNR, CDR2 FQNEAQ (reference sequence). Full variable domain (remainder filled in from reference TRBV7-9 and TRBJ1-1): DTGVSQNPRHKITKRGQNVTFRCDPISEHNRLYWYRQTLGQGPEFLTYFQNEAQLEKSRLLSDRFSAERPKGSFSTLEIQRTEQGDSAMYLCASRALRGLNTEAFFGQGTRLTVV.

There are a few counts of this clonotype. The chain links TRBV7-9 to TRBJ2-7; D ambiguous. CDR1 is SEHNR and CDR2 is FQNEAQ in the germline V gene (reference sequence). This CDR3 has 15 amino acids. V was pared by 4 bases and J by 1 base, with 14 bases between. The CDR3 reads CASSSTAVTSYEQYF. The CDR3 DNA reads as TGTGCCAGCAGCTCAACAGCAGTAACGTCCTACGAGCAGTACTTC.

The V call is TRBV6-2 or TRBV6-3, the J call TRBJ1-1; D ambiguous. Trimming removed 2 bases from V and 0 bases from J, with 19 bases in between. The germline gives CDR1 MNHEY, CDR2 SVGEGT. The CDR3 runs to 18 residues. The CDR3 DNA sequence: TGTGCCAGCAGTTACCCGAAGGTTGGACGGAGGATGAACACTGAAGCTTTCTTT. This encodes CASSYPKVGRRMNTEAFF.

The chain links TRBV4-3 to TRBJ2-3; D may be TRBD2 (5 bases). The germline V gene has CDR1 LGHNA and CDR2 YSLEER. With 8 bases removed from V and 9 bases from J, the gap between germline ends came to 15 bases. The CDR3 consists of 12 residues. This CDR3 reads CASQITGSTQYF. The CDR3 nucleotides are TGCGCCAGCCAAATAACGGGGTCGACGCAGTATTTT.

With regard to this clonotype: A much larger clone differs from this one at a single base, so this may be a read error. The rearrangement uses TRBV6-2 or TRBV6-3 and TRBJ1-2; possibly TRBD1 for D (5 bases). V dropped 6 bases and J dropped 4 bases, with 12 bases sitting between them. The CDR3 totals 13 residues. The germline V gene encodes CDR1 MNHEY and CDR2 SVGEGT. CDR3 amino acids: CASRLGGTYGYTF. CDR3 bases: TGTGCCAGCAGATTGGGGGGGACCTATGGCTACACCTTC.

This clonotype was counted at least ten times. The rearrangement links TRBV12-3 or TRBV12-4 to TRBJ1-4; D is unclear. The ends were cut back, 3 bases at V and 9 bases at J, with 8 bases in the middle. This CDR3 region has 12 residues. The CDR3: CASSLFGQKLFF. The CDR3 nucleotides are TGTGCCAGCAGTTTGTTCGGGCAAAAACTGTTTTTT.

This clonotype appeared many times. Written as DNA, the CDR3 is TGTGCCAGCAGTTTAGAGGAGAATATCTACGAGCAGTACTTC. It specifies CASSLEENIYEQYF. V and J are TRBV12-3 or TRBV12-4 and TRBJ2-7; D is unresolved. The CDR3 extends over 14 amino acids. The ends were cut back, 1 base at V and 3 bases at J, with 10 bases in the middle.

This clonotype was seen once. The chain has TRBV18 and TRBJ2-7; 8 nucleotides match TRBD2. J lost 7 bases, V lost 3 bases, and 11 bases had no gene match. Germline lookup yields CDR1 KGHSH and CDR2 LQKENI. The CDR3 has 15 amino acids. The CDR3 region has the DNA TGTGCCAGCTCACCGCTAACCGGGACTAGTGGGGAGCAGTACTTC. Amino acid sequence: CASSPLTGTSGEQYF.

This clonotype was detected ten times or more. The V call is TRBV20-1, the J call TRBJ1-5; 7 nucleotides align to TRBD1. The junction had 10 bases not matched to a gene; V was cut back by 1 base and J by 1 base. CDR3 length: 17 amino acids. The germline V gene has CDR1 DFQATT and CDR2 SNEGSKA (reference sequence). The chain's CDR3 is CSARGQGGVSSNQPQHF. The CDR3 bases are TGCAGTGCTAGAGGACAGGGAGGGGTTTCGAGCAATCAGCCCCAGCATTTT.

This clonotype has ten or more counts. V usage is TRBV28 and J usage is TRBJ2-2; 7 nucleotides match TRBD1. The trim removed 4 bases at V and 7 bases at J, leaving 9 bases unmatched. The germline V gene has CDR1 MDHEN and CDR2 SYDVKM. The CDR3 contains 15 residues. The CDR3 spells CASSWGTARGGELFF. CDR3 nucleotides: TGTGCCAGCAGTTGGGGGACAGCCCGCGGCGGGGAGCTGTTTTTT.

This clonotype has a handful of counts. The genes are TRBV4-3 and TRBJ2-2, with 9 bases matching TRBD2. The trim removed 5 bases at V and 0 bases at J, leaving 7 bases unmatched. The CDR3 totals 17 residues. In germline, CDR1 is LGHNA, CDR2 YSLEER. CDR3 DNA sequence: TGCGCCAGCAGCTCGAAGCGGGGGGCCGCGAACACCGGGGAGCTGTTTTTT. Its protein product is CASSSKRGAANTGELFF.

This clonotype was observed a few times. J is TRBJ2-5 and V is TRBV12-3 or TRBV12-4, with 9 bases lining up with TRBD1. There are 15 residues in the CDR3. Germline trimming cut 5 bases from V and 5 bases from J; bases unmatched to any gene: 9. The CDR3 bases are TGTGCCAGCAGTCCCATGGGGACAGGGATGGAGACCCAGTACTTC. Its protein is CASSPMGTGMETQYF.

This clonotype was observed many times. The chain is built from TRBV12-3 or TRBV12-4 and TRBJ2-1; 8 bases match TRBD2. V was clipped by 1 base and J by 8 bases; unmatched bases: 10. This CDR3 is 16 amino acids long. DNA of the CDR3: TGTGCCAGCAGTTTAGACCCCGGGAGGGCCATGGATGAGCAGTTCTTC. Translation gives CASSLDPGRAMDEQFF.

This clonotype has a handful of counts. The gene calls are TRBV20-1 and TRBJ1-6; D remains ambiguous. With 0 bases removed from V and 3 bases from J, the gap between germline ends came to 12 bases. The germline CDR1 and CDR2 sequences are DFQATT and SNEGSKA (reference sequence). The CDR3 is 16 residues long. Written as DNA, the CDR3 is TGCAGTGCTAGAGAGTCGGCCTGGGGCTATAATTCACCCCTCCACTTT. Translating gives CSARESAWGYNSPLHF.